This T cell receptor beta chain emerged from a study of blood T cell repertoires in COVID-19. Study information: Samples representing acute and convalescent COVID-19 were sourced from the United States, Italy and Spain. In each case, the material was cDNA or gDNA derived from T cells, B-cell-depleted T cells, or PBMCs.

Looked up from germline, CDR1 is SNHLY and CDR2 is FYNNEI. This CDR3 region has 13 residues. V was pared by 8 bases and J by 5 bases, with 2 bases of the junction left unmatched. The authors' processing: Estimates of nucleated cell counts were drawn from the amplification of reference gene primers. Here immunoSEQ multiplex PCR was the method, and the copy in TCRdb shows in-frame clones only, minus some. V, J and clone size were drawn from that table, and D and trimming were deduced from the DNA. The sample yields tens of thousands of clones, around 87% seen once. The sequence was collected from a woman aged 55-70 years with acute or convalescent COVID-19. The chain combines TRBV2 with TRBJ2-5; 13 bases fit TRBD2. The specimen sequenced was peripheral blood. Here the CDR3 DNA reads TGTGCCAGCCTGACTAGCGGGGGGGAGACCCAGTACTTC. Encoded protein: CASLTSGGETQYF.